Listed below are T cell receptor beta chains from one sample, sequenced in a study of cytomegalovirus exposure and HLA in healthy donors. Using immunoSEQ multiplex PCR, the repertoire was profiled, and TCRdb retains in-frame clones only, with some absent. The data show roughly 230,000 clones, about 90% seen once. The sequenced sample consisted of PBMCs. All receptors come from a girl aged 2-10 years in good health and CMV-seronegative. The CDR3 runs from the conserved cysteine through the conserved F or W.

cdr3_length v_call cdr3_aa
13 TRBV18 CASSPGLKETQYF
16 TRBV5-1 CASSFSGRGPQETQYF
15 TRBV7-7 CASSPGLAFTYEQYF
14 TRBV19 CASSPGLAEYEQYF
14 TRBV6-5 CASSYQGQAGGYTF
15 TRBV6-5 CASSYEGTGGSKAFF
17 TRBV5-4 CASSLPDRLGAGNTIYF
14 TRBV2 CASSRDRFNEKLFF
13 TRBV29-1 CSVRGTDTNEQYF
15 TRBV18 CASSPPRSIVYGYTF
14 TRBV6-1 CASSAEQYGPEAFF
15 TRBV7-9 CASSLVEGAYTEAFF
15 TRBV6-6 CASSYARDRDEKLFF
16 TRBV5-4 CASSKTGQGVNTEAFF
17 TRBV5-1 CASSPRGGTMNTGELFF
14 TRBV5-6 CASSPGQGSYEQYF
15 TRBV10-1 CASSEFSGRADEQFF
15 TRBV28 CASSPRGEVESPLHF